This T cell receptor (beta chain) stems from a study of blood T cell repertoires in COVID-19. Recovered participants had two consecutive negative NP/OP PCR tests, healthcare professional clearance, or symptom resolution. The CDR3 covers 20 residues. After removal of 5 bases from V and 2 bases from J, the junction contained 18 bases not matched to a gene. Germline V lookup: CDR1 LGHNA, CDR2 YSLEER. TCRdb's table, derived via immunoSEQ multiplex PCR, lists solely in-frame clones and lacks some. The repertoire holds approximately 500,000 clones, around 89% seen once, with 1.8% in the top ten. This sequence originates from a woman aged 40-49 years who had recovered from COVID-19. Material: PBMCs or T cells enriched from blood (not recorded which). This sequence joins TRBV4-3 and TRBJ2-2, with 9 bases lining up with TRBD1. This CDR3 is CASSGFVGGTGHLNTGELFF. CDR3 sequence (DNA): TGCGCCAGCAGCGGGTTTGTGGGCGGGACAGGGCATCTTAACACCGGGGAGCTGTTTTTT.